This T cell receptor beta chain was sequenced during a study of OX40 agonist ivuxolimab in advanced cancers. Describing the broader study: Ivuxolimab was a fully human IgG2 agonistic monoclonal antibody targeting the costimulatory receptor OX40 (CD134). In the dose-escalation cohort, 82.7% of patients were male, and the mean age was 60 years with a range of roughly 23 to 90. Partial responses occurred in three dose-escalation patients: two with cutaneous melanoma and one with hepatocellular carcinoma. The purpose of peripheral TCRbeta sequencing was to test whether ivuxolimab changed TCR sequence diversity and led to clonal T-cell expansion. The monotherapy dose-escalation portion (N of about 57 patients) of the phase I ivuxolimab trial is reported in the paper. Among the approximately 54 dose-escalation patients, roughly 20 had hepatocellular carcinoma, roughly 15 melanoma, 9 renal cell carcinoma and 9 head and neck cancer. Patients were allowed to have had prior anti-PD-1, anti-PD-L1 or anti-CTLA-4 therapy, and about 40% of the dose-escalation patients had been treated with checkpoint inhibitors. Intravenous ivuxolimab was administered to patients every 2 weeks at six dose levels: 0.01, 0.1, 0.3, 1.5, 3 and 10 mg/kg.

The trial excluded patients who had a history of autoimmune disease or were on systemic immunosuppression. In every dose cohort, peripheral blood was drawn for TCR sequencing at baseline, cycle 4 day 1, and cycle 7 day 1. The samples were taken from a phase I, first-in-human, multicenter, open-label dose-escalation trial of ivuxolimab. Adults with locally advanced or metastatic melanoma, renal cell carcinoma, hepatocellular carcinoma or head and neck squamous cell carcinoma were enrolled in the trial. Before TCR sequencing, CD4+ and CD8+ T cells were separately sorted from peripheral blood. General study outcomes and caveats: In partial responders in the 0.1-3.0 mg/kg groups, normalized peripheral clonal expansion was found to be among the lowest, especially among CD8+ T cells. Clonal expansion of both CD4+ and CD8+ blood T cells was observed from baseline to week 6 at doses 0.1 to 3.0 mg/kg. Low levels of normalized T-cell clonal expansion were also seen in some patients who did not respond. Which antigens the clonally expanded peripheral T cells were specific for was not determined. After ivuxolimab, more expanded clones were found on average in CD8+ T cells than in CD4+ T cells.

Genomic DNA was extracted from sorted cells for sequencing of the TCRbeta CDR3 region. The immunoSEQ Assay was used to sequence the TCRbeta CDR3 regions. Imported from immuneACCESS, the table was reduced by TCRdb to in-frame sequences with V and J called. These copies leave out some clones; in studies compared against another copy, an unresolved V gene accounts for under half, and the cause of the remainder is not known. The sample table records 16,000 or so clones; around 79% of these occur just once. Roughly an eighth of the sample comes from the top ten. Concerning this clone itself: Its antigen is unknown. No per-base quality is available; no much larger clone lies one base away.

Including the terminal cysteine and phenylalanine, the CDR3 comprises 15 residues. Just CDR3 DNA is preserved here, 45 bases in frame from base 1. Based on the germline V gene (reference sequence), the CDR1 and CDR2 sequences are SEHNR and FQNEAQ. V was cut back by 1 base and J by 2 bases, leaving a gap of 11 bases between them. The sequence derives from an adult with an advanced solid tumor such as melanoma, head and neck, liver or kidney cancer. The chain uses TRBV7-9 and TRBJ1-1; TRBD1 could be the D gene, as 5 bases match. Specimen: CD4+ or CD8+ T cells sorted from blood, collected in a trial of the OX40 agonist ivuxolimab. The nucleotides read TGTGCCAGCAGCTTAGGTGTGACAGTTAACACTGAAGCTTTCTTT. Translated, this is CASSLGVTVNTEAFF.